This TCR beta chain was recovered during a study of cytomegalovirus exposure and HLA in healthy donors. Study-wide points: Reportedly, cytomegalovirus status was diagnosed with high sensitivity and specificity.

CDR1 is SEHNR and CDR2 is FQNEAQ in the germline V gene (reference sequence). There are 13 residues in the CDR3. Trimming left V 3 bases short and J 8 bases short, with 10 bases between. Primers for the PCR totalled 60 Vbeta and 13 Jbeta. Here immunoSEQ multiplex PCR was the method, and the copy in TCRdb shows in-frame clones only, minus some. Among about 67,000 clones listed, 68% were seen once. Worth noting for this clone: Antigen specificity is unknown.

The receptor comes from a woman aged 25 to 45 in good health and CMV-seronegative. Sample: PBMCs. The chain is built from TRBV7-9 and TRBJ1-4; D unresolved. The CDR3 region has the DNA TGTGCCAGCAGCTTCCAGTCCCAGGAAAAACTGTTTTTT. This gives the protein CASSFQSQEKLFF. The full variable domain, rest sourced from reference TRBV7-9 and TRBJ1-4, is DTGVSQNPRHKITKRGQNVTFRCDPISEHNRLYWYRQTLGQGPEFLTYFQNEAQLEKSRLLSDRFSAERPKGSFSTLEIQRTEQGDSAMYLCASSFQSQEKLFFGSGTQLSVL.